This is a list of T cell receptor beta chains from one sample in a study of beta chain features in type 1 diabetes. Profiled with immunoSEQ multiplex PCR; TCRdb holds only in-frame clones, not every one. The sample lists approximately 730,000 clones, around an eighth occurring once. The sample taken for sequencing was naive CD4+ T cells from blood. These receptors originate from a man aged 18 to 30 with type 1 diabetes. Each CDR3 is given with its conserved first and last residue. The order of the fields is J gene, clone size, D gene, V gene, CDR3 DNA, CDR3 protein. A D gene is named only where the DNA matches it firmly. Clone size, where shown, is once, few, many, or a class for clones that have expanded.

TRBJ2-1	once	TRBD2	TRBV7-9	TGTGCCAGCAGCCGACCTAGCGGGGCCTACAATGAGCAGTTCTTC	CASSRPSGAYNEQFF
TRBJ2-5	NA	TRBD1	TRBV7-7	TGTGCCAGCCAATCAGGGGGCGGCGAGACCCAGTACTTC	CASQSGGGETQYF
TRBJ1-1	few	NA	TRBV16	TGTGCCAGCAGCCTTCTACCGGGCACTGAAGCTTTCTTT	CASSLLPGTEAFF
TRBJ1-1	few	NA	TRBV19	TGTGCCAGTAGTATAAGCAGGGTCGCTGAAGCTTTCTTT	CASSISRVAEAFF
TRBJ1-1	few	TRBD1	TRBV18	TGTGCCAGCTCACCATTACAGGGGGACACTGAAGCTTTCTTT	CASSPLQGDTEAFF
TRBJ1-2	few	TRBD1	TRBV30	TGTGCCTATTTGGGACAGGGGCGAGGCTACACCTTC	CAYLGQGRGYTF
TRBJ1-5	few	NA	TRBV19	TGTGCCAGTAGTATGGGGGCCTCAAGCAATCAGCCCCAGCATTTT	CASSMGASSNQPQHF
TRBJ2-5	few	NA	TRBV25-1	TGTGCCAGCAGTATCGGGGGGCGACCCCAAGAGACCCAGTACTTC	CASSIGGRPQETQYF
TRBJ2-7	few	NA	TRBV30	TGTGCCTGGACCACGACCCGCTACGAGCAGTACTTC	CAWTTTRYEQYF
TRBJ2-7	few	NA	TRBV30	TGTGCCTGGAGCCAATACCACTACGAGCAGTACTTC	CAWSQYHYEQYF
TRBJ1-5	NA	NA	TRBV2	TGTGCCAGCACGGGGGGATCCGGTCAGCCCCAGCATTTT	CASTGGSGQPQHF
TRBJ1-2	NA	NA	TRBV9	TGTGCCAGCAGCTCACAACAAGAACTCTATGGCTACACCTTC	CASSSQQELYGYTF
TRBJ2-7	NA	TRBD1	TRBV19	TGTGCCAGTAGTCAAGGACAGGGATTGAACGAGCAGTACTTC	CASSQGQGLNEQYF
TRBJ2-3	few	NA	TRBV13	TGTGCCAGCAGCCTCCTCACCGACACAGATACGCAGTATTTT	CASSLLTDTDTQYF
TRBJ2-7	NA	NA	TRBV5-4	TGTGCCAGCCCCCCTCCAGGACTCACTAGCTCCTACGAGCAGTACTTC	CASPPPGLTSSYEQYF
TRBJ2-5	few	NA	TRBV11-2	TGTGCCAGCAGCCCAGTACTAGCCGGGGAGACCCAGTACTTC	CASSPVLAGETQYF
TRBJ2-7	few	TRBD2	TRBV9	TGTGCCAGCAGCGTAGCCCCCGCTGAATTAGCGGGGGCGAGTGAGCAGTACTTC	CASSVAPAELAGASEQYF
TRBJ2-3	NA	NA	TRBV29-1	TGCAGCGTTGTCGGGGCCCGCACAGATACGCAGTATTTT	CSVVGARTDTQYF
TRBJ2-7	few	TRBD2	TRBV9	TGTGCCAGCAGCCGCACTAGCGGCGAGCAGTACTTC	CASSRTSGEQYF
TRBJ1-2	NA	TRBD1	TRBV6-5	TGTGCCAGCAGTCCGGGACAGGGGGAGGGTTGCACCTTC	CASSPGQGEGCTF
TRBJ2-7	few	NA	TRBV6-5	TGTGCCAGCAGTCCAGGAGCCGGTCCCATATACGAGCAGTACTTC	CASSPGAGPIYEQYF
TRBJ1-1	NA	NA	TRBV30	TGTGCCTGGAGTGGTGGGGGTGATGCAAGAGAAGCTTTCTTT	CAWSGGGDAREAFF
TRBJ2-7	few	NA	TRBV28	TGTGCCAGCAGTCCCGGGACAATGTCCTACGAGCAGTACTTC	CASSPGTMSYEQYF
TRBJ2-6	NA	NA	TRBV30	TGTGCCTGGAGTGTTGGCCTTGCGGGGGCCAACGTCCTGACTTTC	CAWSVGLAGANVLTF
TRBJ1-1	few	NA	TRBV5-1	TGCGCCAGCAGCTTGGCGTGGCAGGAGAACACTGAAGCTTTCTTT	CASSLAWQENTEAFF
TRBJ2-7	NA	NA	TRBV28	TGTGCCAGCAGCCCTGGGGGGTCCCTTCGGTACGAGCAGTACTTC	CASSPGGSLRYEQYF
TRBJ1-2	few	NA	TRBV29-1	TGCAGCGTTGGGGATCGGGGCTATGGCTACACCTTC	CSVGDRGYGYTF
TRBJ2-7	NA	NA	TRBV13	TGTGCCAGCAGTGAAAGGACAGTACCCTACGAGCAGTACTTC	CASSERTVPYEQYF
TRBJ2-2	few	NA	TRBV30	TGTGCCTGGACCCGCCCCGGGGAGCTGTTTTTT	CAWTRPGELFF
TRBJ2-5	NA	NA	TRBV11-2	TGTGCCAGCAGCTTAGATCTCGGAGAGACCCAGTACTTC	CASSLDLGETQYF
TRBJ2-3	few	NA	TRBV30	TGTGCCTCGCAGGGTGGTAGCACAGATACGCAGTATTTT	CASQGGSTDTQYF
TRBJ1-1	NA	NA	TRBV28	TGTGCCAGCAGTGGAGGGGGGGCCGGGAACACTGAAGCTTTCTTT	CASSGGGAGNTEAFF
TRBJ2-5	few	TRBD1	TRBV30	TGTGCCTGGAGTCCCCCGGACAGGGTGACGGGTTGGGGGTACTTC	CAWSPPDRVTGWGYF
TRBJ1-1	few	NA	TRBV7-9	TGTGCCAGCAGCTCAGATACAGGGGAAGCTTTCTTT	CASSSDTGEAFF
TRBJ2-1	NA	TRBD2	TRBV4-2	TGTGCCAGCAGCCAAGAGTCGAGCGGGGCCCCCGCCTATTACAATGAGCAGTTCTTC	CASSQESSGAPAYYNEQFF
TRBJ1-4	NA	TRBD1	TRBV18	TGTGCCAGCTCACCGGGACAGGCTAATGAAAAACTGTTTTTT	CASSPGQANEKLFF
TRBJ1-4	few	NA	TRBV18	TGTGCCAGCTCACCTTTGGACAGCCTCAATGAAAAACTGTTTTTT	CASSPLDSLNEKLFF
TRBJ1-2	NA	NA	TRBV5-6	TGTGCCAGCAACCGACCTGAGGGGGGCCACTATGGCTACACCTTC	CASNRPEGGHYGYTF
TRBJ2-1	NA	NA	TRBV18	TGTGCCAGCTCACCACCTCCGGGACCGGGGTACAATGAGCAGTTCTTC	CASSPPPGPGYNEQFF
TRBJ2-7	NA	TRBD2	TRBV7-2	TGTGCCAGCAGCGCGGGACTAGTGGTCTACGAGCAGTACTTC	CASSAGLVVYEQYF
TRBJ2-2	NA	NA	TRBV29-1	TGCAGCGTTGAAGATAGGGGGTCGAACACCGGGGAGCTGTTTTTT	CSVEDRGSNTGELFF
TRBJ1-6	NA	TRBD1	TRBV7-8	TGTGCCAGCAGCCCAGGACAGGGGCATGCCTCCTATAATTCACCCCTCCACTTT	CASSPGQGHASYNSPLHF
TRBJ2-3	few	NA	TRBV27	TGTGCCACCCACGGCGGGGGCACAGATACGCAGTATTTT	CATHGGGTDTQYF
TRBJ1-5	NA	TRBD1	TRBV18	TGTGCCAGCTCACTGGGACAGGGCAATCAGCCCCAGCATTTT	CASSLGQGNQPQHF
TRBJ1-2	NA	NA	TRBV5-1	TGCGCCAGCAGCTTGGAAGGGCAGAATGGCTACACCTTC	CASSLEGQNGYTF
TRBJ2-1	NA	TRBD2	TRBV10-3	TGTGCCATCAGCGGGACTAGCGGGGGGTACAATGAGCAGTTCTTC	CAISGTSGGYNEQFF
TRBJ2-2	few	TRBD1	TRBV4-1	TGCGCCAGCAGCCAAGTATTATTGGACAGGGACACCGGGGAGCTGTTTTTT	CASSQVLLDRDTGELFF
TRBJ1-1	few	TRBD1	TRBV30	TGTGCCTGGATGACAGGGGGAGGAACTGAAGCTTTCTTT	CAWMTGGGTEAFF
TRBJ2-2	few	NA	TRBV11-3	TGTGCCAGCAGCTTCTTAACCGGCACCGGGGAGCTGTTTTTT	CASSFLTGTGELFF
TRBJ1-4	NA	NA	TRBV29-1	TGCAGCGTCCTACGGGATACTAATGAAAAACTGTTTTTT	CSVLRDTNEKLFF
TRBJ2-7	NA	TRBD2	TRBV5-1	TGCGCCAGCAGCCCCCGGGAGGGGCTCTACGAGCAGTACTTC	CASSPREGLYEQYF
TRBJ2-3	NA	NA	TRBV14	TGTGCCAGCAGCCAGGGACTGGGTACGCAGTATTTT	CASSQGLGTQYF
TRBJ2-5	once	TRBD2	TRBV7-6	TGTGCCAGCAGCTTAGGTCTAGCGGGCAGCGAGACCCAGTACTTC	CASSLGLAGSETQYF
TRBJ2-1	few	TRBD1	TRBV6-5	TGTGCCAGCAGTTACAGGGACAGGGGTTCTTTTGAGCAGTTCTTC	CASSYRDRGSFEQFF
TRBJ2-1	few	NA	TRBV6-5	TGTGCCACCAGAGCAGAAACCCAGCAGTTCTTC	CATRAETQQFF
TRBJ2-7	NA	TRBD1	TRBV19	TGTGCCAGTAATACAGGGGGCCCGAACGAGCAGTACTTC	CASNTGGPNEQYF
TRBJ2-4	NA	NA	TRBV28	TGTGCCAGCACCGAGCTACTAGCCAAAAACATTCAGTACTTC	CASTELLAKNIQYF
TRBJ1-6	few	NA	TRBV4-2	TGTGCCAGCAGTAGGGAGGTGGGAATCGGCCTCCACTTT	CASSREVGIGLHF
TRBJ2-3	NA	TRBD2	TRBV29-1	TGCAGCGCCCCACACCGGGGGGGCCAAGATACGCAGTATTTT	CSAPHRGGQDTQYF
TRBJ1-4	few	TRBD1	TRBV29-1	TGCAGCGTTCAGGGGGCGACTAATGAAAAACTGTTTTTT	CSVQGATNEKLFF